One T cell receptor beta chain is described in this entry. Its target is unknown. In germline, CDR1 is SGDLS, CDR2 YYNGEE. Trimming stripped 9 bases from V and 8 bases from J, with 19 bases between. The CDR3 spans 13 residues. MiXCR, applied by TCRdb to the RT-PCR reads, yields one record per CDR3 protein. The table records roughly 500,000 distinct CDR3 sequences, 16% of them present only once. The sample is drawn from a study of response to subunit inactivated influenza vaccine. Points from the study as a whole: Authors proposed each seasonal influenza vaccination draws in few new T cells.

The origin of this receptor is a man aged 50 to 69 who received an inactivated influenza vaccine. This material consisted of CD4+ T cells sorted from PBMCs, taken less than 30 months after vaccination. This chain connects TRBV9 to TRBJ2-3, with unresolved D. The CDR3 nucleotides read TGTGCCACCAATCGTGGCGGCCCAGGTACGCAGTATTTT. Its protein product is CATNRGGPGTQYF.